The 28 T cell receptor beta chains given below trace back to one sample, sequenced in a study of T cells after yellow fever vaccination. One entry per CDR3 protein results from TCRdb running MiXCR on the 5' RACE reads. The repertoire holds a few hundred thousand distinct CDR3 sequences, with roughly a sixth as singletons. The sample was PBMCs, taken roughly 5 days after the first yellow fever vaccination. These receptors all come from a man aged 18 to 35 who received the YFV17D yellow fever vaccine.

The chain joins TRBV7-9 to TRBJ2-7, with a tentative D call TRBD1 (5 bases). CDR3 length equals 14 residues. With 3 bases removed from V and 2 bases from J, the gap between germline ends came to 11 bases. Germline loops: CDR1 SEHNR, CDR2 FQNEAQ (reference sequence). This CDR3 is CASSFTDRTYEQYF. In nucleotides, the CDR3 is TGTGCCAGCAGCTTTACTGACAGAACCTACGAGCAGTACTTC.

This clonotype was observed many times. V and J are TRBV7-8 and TRBJ2-3; perhaps TRBD1 as D (6 bases). Germline V gene sequence: CDR1 SGHVS, CDR2 FQNEAQ. This CDR3 is 16 amino acids long. V lost 5 bases to trimming and J lost 2 bases, with 17 bases between them. CDR3 sequence reads: CASSRSNRATTDTQYF. The DNA for the CDR3 is TGTGCCAGCAGCCGATCTAACAGGGCCACCACAGATACGCAGTATTTT.

This clonotype was recorded at least ten times. This chain connects TRBV7-8 to TRBJ2-1; tentative D call: TRBD1 (5 bases). Per the germline V gene, CDR1 is SGHVS and CDR2 is FQNEAQ. The CDR3 is 13 residues long. V gave up 0 bases and J gave up 12 bases, with 12 bases separating them. CDR3 coding DNA: TGTGCCAGCAGCTTAGCGTTCAGGGTAAGGCAGTTCTTC. Amino acid sequence: CASSLAFRVRQFF.

The chain joins TRBV3-1 to TRBJ1-5; D is unresolved. CDR1 is LGHDT, CDR2 YNNKEL, per germline (reference sequence). This CDR3 contains 13 residues. V lost 2 bases and J 6 bases, leaving 8 bases between the germline ends. For the CDR3, the DNA is TGTGCCAGCAGCCAATTAGAGACTCAGCCCCAGCATTTT. It specifies CASSQLETQPQHF.

The J gene is TRBJ2-5, the V gene TRBV6-1; D might be TRBD2 (6 bases). CDR3 length: 13 residues. Per the germline V gene, CDR1 is MNHNS and CDR2 is SASEGT. With 5 bases removed from V and 5 bases from J, the gap between germline ends came to 12 bases. The CDR3: CASSPIGGETQYF. The CDR3 DNA reads as TGTGCCAGCAGTCCCATCGGAGGGGAGACCCAGTACTTC.

The V call is TRBV5-1, the J call TRBJ2-5, with D perhaps being TRBD1 or TRBD2 (7 bases each). There are 15 residues in the CDR3. The V end lost 4 bases, the J end lost 5 bases, and 18 bases lay between the germline ends. CDR1 and CDR2 (germline): SGHRS, YFSETQ. The CDR3, as DNA: TGCGCCAGCAGCAGCAGCGGGACAGAGGAGGAGACCCAGTACTTC. Translating gives CASSSSGTEEETQYF. Full variable domain (outside the CDR3, taken from reference TRBV5-1 and TRBJ2-5): KAGVTQTPRYLIKTRGQQVTLSCSPISGHRSVSWYQQTPGQGLQFLFEYFSETQRNKGNFPGRFSGRQFSNSRSEMNVSTLELGDSALYLCASSSSGTEEETQYFGPGTRLLVL.

This clonotype was seen only once. The chain uses TRBV9 and TRBJ1-2; D perhaps matches TRBD1 (5 bases). The CDR3 contains 13 residues. Per germline, CDR1 SGDLS and CDR2 YYNGEE. The germline V and J ends were trimmed by 3 bases and 5 bases, with 11 bases remaining between them. CDR3 sequence reads: CASSDSGDYGYTF. The CDR3 DNA follows: TGTGCCAGCAGCGATTCGGGGGATTATGGCTACACCTTC.

This clonotype has just a few counts. The CDR3 nucleotides are TGCAGTGCTAGAGGTCGCGGGACTAGGGTCCCCTACGAGCAGTACTTC. This codes for CSARGRGTRVPYEQYF. The genes are TRBV20-1 and TRBJ2-7; TRBD2 agrees at 8 bases. The V segment lost 1 base and the J segment 2 bases; nucleotides outside the gene matches: 10. Germline V gene sequence: CDR1 DFQATT, CDR2 SNEGSKA (reference sequence). The CDR3 consists of 16 residues.

This clonotype was detected many times. This rearrangement joins TRBV5-1 to TRBJ2-3; D might be TRBD2 (6 bases). CDR3 length: 13 amino acids. Germline lookup yields CDR1 SGHRS and CDR2 YFSETQ. The V and J ends lost 4 bases and 6 bases respectively, with 12 bases between them. The CDR3 DNA is TGCGCCAGCAGCCCCCGGAGCGGGGATACGCAGTATTTT. It specifies CASSPRSGDTQYF.

In this sample, this clonotype turned up a few times. The J gene is TRBJ2-3, the V gene TRBV5-1; D may be TRBD2 (5 bases). V dropped 0 bases and J dropped 4 bases, with 15 bases sitting between them. This CDR3 is built from 16 residues. The germline V gene has CDR1 SGHRS and CDR2 YFSETQ. Written as DNA, the CDR3 is TGCGCCAGCAGCTTGGCCTCCTTTAGCGTCCCAGATACGCAGTATTTT. It codes for CASSLASFSVPDTQYF. Full variable domain (remainder filled in from reference TRBV5-1 and TRBJ2-3): KAGVTQTPRYLIKTRGQQVTLSCSPISGHRSVSWYQQTPGQGLQFLFEYFSETQRNKGNFPGRFSGRQFSNSRSEMNVSTLELGDSALYLCASSLASFSVPDTQYFGPGTRLTVL.

V is TRBV29-1 and J is TRBJ2-1; 8 nucleotides line up with TRBD1. Germline CDR1 is SQVTM and CDR2 is ANQGSEA. Trimming cost V 6 bases and J 4 bases; bases outside gene matches: 5. This CDR3 spans 13 amino acids. The CDR3 bases are TGCAGCGTGGGGACAGGATTGTACAATGAGCAGTTCTTC. Translated, it gives CSVGTGLYNEQFF.

This clonotype was picked up many times. J is TRBJ2-6 and V is TRBV12-3 or TRBV12-4; D gene ambiguous. V was shortened by 6 bases and J by 0 bases, with 6 bases between the two germline ends. The length of the CDR3 is 14 residues. This chain's CDR3 is CASSLVSGANVLTF. CDR3 bases: TGTGCCAGCAGCTTGGTCTCTGGGGCCAACGTCCTGACTTTC.

CDR3 residues: CASSTLTGANSPLHF. For the CDR3, the DNA is TGTGCCAGTAGTACGCTGACAGGGGCTAATTCACCCCTCCACTTT. The chain carries TRBV19 and TRBJ1-6, with 8 bases that match TRBD1. Trimming cost V 4 bases and J 6 bases; bases outside gene matches: 5. Looked up from germline, CDR1 is LNHDA and CDR2 is SQIVND (reference sequence). The CDR3 loop spans 15 amino acids. Full variable domain (missing parts from reference TRBV19 and TRBJ1-6): DGGITQSPKYLFRKEGQNVTLSCEQNLNHDAMYWYRQDPGQGLRLIYYSQIVNDFQKGDIAEGYSVSREKKESFPLTVTSAQKNPTAFYLCASSTLTGANSPLHFGNGTRLTVT.

This clonotype was detected a few times. The chain recombines TRBV4-1 with TRBJ1-2, with D uncertain. Per the germline V gene, CDR1 is MGHRA and CDR2 is YSYEKL. The CDR3 runs 14 residues. Between the trimmed V and J ends, which lost 0 bases and 2 bases, there was a span of 7 bases. DNA for the CDR3: TGCGCCAGCAGCCAAGAGGGAGCGAACTATGGCTACACCTTC. Translation: CASSQEGANYGYTF.

This chain connects TRBV7-6 to TRBJ2-1; D gene uncertain. Germline V gene lookup returns CDR1 SGHVS and CDR2 FNYEAQ. V was pared by 1 base and J by 7 bases, with 14 bases between. This CDR3 spans 15 amino acids. CDR3 residues: CASSLGVGMRNEQFF. CDR3 in DNA: TGTGCCAGCAGCTTAGGGGTGGGGATGAGGAATGAGCAGTTCTTC.

The gene calls are TRBV9 and TRBJ2-1; the D gene is possibly TRBD2 (6 bases). The CDR3 consists of 16 residues. V was cut by 0 bases and J by 10 bases, with 20 bases left in between. The germline CDR1 and CDR2 sequences are SGDLS and YYNGEE. This CDR3 is CASSVGGLRGVGEQFF. For the CDR3, the DNA is TGTGCCAGCAGCGTAGGGGGTCTACGCGGGGTGGGAGAGCAGTTCTTC. The full variable domain, in which reference TRBV9 and TRBJ2-1 provide the parts outside the CDR3, is DSGVTQTPKHLITATGQRVTLRCSPRSGDLSVYWYQQSLDQGLQFLIQYYNGEERAKGNILERFSAQQFPDLHSELNLSSLELGDSALYFCASSVGGLRGVGEQFFGPGTRLTVL.

In its sample, this clonotype was seen many times. This sequence joins TRBV9 and TRBJ2-7; D is unclear. The germline CDR1 and CDR2 sequences are SGDLS and YYNGEE. The CDR3 extends over 12 amino acids. Between the trimmed V and J ends, which lost 1 base and 6 bases, there was a span of 8 bases. In DNA, the CDR3 is TGTGCCAGCAGCGTATCTGGCGGCGAGCAGTACTTC. It translates to CASSVSGGEQYF.

This chain connects TRBV4-3 to TRBJ1-3; D is possibly TRBD1 (5 bases). There are 16 residues in the CDR3. The germline CDR1 and CDR2 sequences are LGHNA and YSLEER. V was pared by 2 bases and J by 2 bases, with 13 bases between. The CDR3 reads CASSQSRGQAGNTIYF. The CDR3 DNA reads as TGCGCCAGCAGCCAATCAAGGGGCCAAGCTGGAAACACCATATATTTT.

This clonotype has more than one count but fewer than ten. V gene TRBV7-2 combines with J gene TRBJ2-5; TRBD1 matches 7 bases. CDR1 is SGHTA and CDR2 is FQGNSA in the germline V gene. V dropped 4 bases and J dropped 2; count of bases not matched to a gene: 4. The CDR3 is 14 residues long. CDR3 in amino acids: CASSSTGQQETQYF. CDR3 DNA sequence: TGTGCCAGCAGCTCCACGGGACAGCAAGAGACCCAGTACTTC. Based on the CDR3 plus reference TRBV7-2 and TRBJ2-5, the full variable domain is GAGVSQSPSNKVTEKGKDVELRCDPISGHTALYWYRQSLGQGLEFLIYFQGNSAPDKSGLPSDRFSAERTGGSVSTLTIQRTQQEDSAVYLCASSSTGQQETQYFGPGTRLLVL.

The rearrangement links TRBV7-9 to TRBJ1-1; D ambiguous. CDR3 length: 13 residues. CDR1 and CDR2 from the germline V gene are SEHNR and FQNEAQ (reference sequence). The V end was cut by 5 bases, the J end by 7 bases, with 14 bases between. CDR3 sequence (DNA): TGTGCCAGCAGCCGAAGGCCCGGCAATGAAGCTTTCTTT. It encodes CASSRRPGNEAFF.

The rearrangement uses TRBV7-2 and TRBJ2-1, with 14 bases that match TRBD2. Germline CDR1 and CDR2: SGHTA and FQGNSA. The CDR3 runs to 17 residues. The trim removed 5 bases at V and 9 bases at J, leaving 12 bases unmatched. CDR3 sequence: CASSQPGLAGVAGEQFF. CDR3 in DNA: TGTGCCAGCAGCCAACCGGGACTAGCGGGGGTAGCAGGTGAGCAGTTCTTC. Full variable domain (missing parts from reference TRBV7-2 and TRBJ2-1): GAGVSQSPSNKVTEKGKDVELRCDPISGHTALYWYRQSLGQGLEFLIYFQGNSAPDKSGLPSDRFSAERTGGSVSTLTIQRTQQEDSAVYLCASSQPGLAGVAGEQFFGPGTRLTVL.

The chain joins TRBV27 to TRBJ2-1; possible D gene TRBD2, 7 bases. Per the germline V gene, CDR1 is MNHEY and CDR2 is SMNVEV (reference sequence). Trimming shortened V by 5 bases and J by 8 bases, and 22 bases separated the two germline ends. The CDR3 loop spans 16 amino acids. The CDR3 DNA sequence: TGTGCCAGCAGTCCCCTCCTCGGGGGGCGCTTCGATGAGCAGTTCTTC. Protein product: CASSPLLGGRFDEQFF.

This chain connects TRBV6-1 to TRBJ1-5; 8 bases map to TRBD1. V lost 7 bases and J lost 4; bases outside the gene matches: 9. The CDR3 totals 15 residues. Germline CDR1 and CDR2: MNHNS and SASEGT. This chain's CDR3 is CASTRSGTGNQPQHF. The DNA for the CDR3 is TGTGCCAGCACCCGGAGCGGGACAGGAAATCAGCCCCAGCATTTT.

This clonotype appeared a few times. The chain links TRBV7-2 to TRBJ1-1; weak D call: TRBD1 (5 bases). This CDR3 is 13 amino acids long. The V end was cut by 5 bases, the J end by 1 base, with 8 bases between. The germline CDR1 and CDR2 sequences are SGHTA and FQGNSA. The CDR3 sequence is CASSIQANTEAFF. The CDR3 nucleotides are TGTGCCAGCAGCATACAGGCGAACACTGAAGCTTTCTTT.

V and J are TRBV6-2 or TRBV6-3 and TRBJ2-1; TRBD1 matches at 7 bases. The CDR3 loop spans 14 amino acids. Germline-derived CDR1 and CDR2 are MNHEY and SVGEGT. Losses at the gene ends were 5 bases for V and 4 bases for J; bases not matched to a gene: 5. CDR3 region: CASSHRQGYNEQFF. As DNA, the CDR3 is TGTGCCAGCAGTCATAGACAGGGATACAATGAGCAGTTCTTC.

The chain employs TRBV28 and TRBJ2-3, with no clear D. The CDR3 loop spans 15 amino acids. Trimming removed 3 bases from V and 6 bases from J, with 16 bases in between. The V gene's germline CDR1 is MDHEN and CDR2 SYDVKM. The CDR3 protein is CASSLRTLIRDTQYF. CDR3 sequence (DNA): TGTGCCAGCAGTTTGAGGACCTTAATTCGGGATACGCAGTATTTT. Drawing the rest from reference TRBV28 and TRBJ2-3, the complete variable domain is DVKVTQSSRYLVKRTGEKVFLECVQDMDHENMFWYRQDPGLGLRLIYFSYDVKMKEKGDIPEGYSVSREKKERFSLILESASTNQTSMYLCASSLRTLIRDTQYFGPGTRLTVL.

The V call is TRBV11-2, the J call TRBJ2-5; D gene uncertain. CDR3 length: 12 amino acids. Germline CDR1 SGHAT, CDR2 FQNNGV. V dropped 5 bases and J dropped 6 bases, with 10 bases sitting between them. The CDR3 DNA reads as TGTGCCAGCAGCCATTTGGGCCAGACCCAGTACTTC. Amino acid sequence: CASSHLGQTQYF.

The rearrangement joins TRBV5-5 to TRBJ1-1; D unclear. Deletions cut 7 bases from V and 6 bases from J, with 19 bases between. This CDR3 region has 14 residues. Germline V lookup: CDR1 SGHKS, CDR2 YYEKEE (reference sequence). CDR3 loop: CASAPGKLGAEAFF. The CDR3 DNA reads TGTGCCAGCGCCCCCGGGAAACTCGGGGCTGAAGCTTTCTTT. Full variable domain (rest looked up from reference TRBV5-5 and TRBJ1-1): DAGVTQSPTHLIKTRGQQVTLRCSPISGHKSVSWYQQVLGQGPQFIFQYYEKEERGRGNFPDRFSARQFPNYSSELNVNALLLGDSALYLCASAPGKLGAEAFFGQGTRLTVV.